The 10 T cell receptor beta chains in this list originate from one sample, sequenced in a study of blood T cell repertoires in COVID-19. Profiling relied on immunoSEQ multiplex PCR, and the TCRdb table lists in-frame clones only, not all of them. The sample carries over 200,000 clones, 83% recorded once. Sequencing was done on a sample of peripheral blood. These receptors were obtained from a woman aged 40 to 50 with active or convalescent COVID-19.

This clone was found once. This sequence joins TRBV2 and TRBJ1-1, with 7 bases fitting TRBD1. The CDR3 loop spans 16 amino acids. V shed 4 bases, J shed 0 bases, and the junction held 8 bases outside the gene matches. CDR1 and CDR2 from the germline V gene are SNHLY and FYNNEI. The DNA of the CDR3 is TGTGCCAGCAGTGTGCAGGGGGTGGGTCTGAACACTGAAGCTTTCTTT. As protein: CASSVQGVGLNTEAFF.

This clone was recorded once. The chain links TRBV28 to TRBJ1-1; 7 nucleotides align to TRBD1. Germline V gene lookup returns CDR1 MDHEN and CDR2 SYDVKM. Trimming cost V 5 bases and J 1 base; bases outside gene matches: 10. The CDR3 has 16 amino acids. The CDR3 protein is CASSSTRQGPNTEAFF. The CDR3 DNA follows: TGTGCCAGCAGTAGCACTCGACAGGGACCGAACACTGAAGCTTTCTTT.

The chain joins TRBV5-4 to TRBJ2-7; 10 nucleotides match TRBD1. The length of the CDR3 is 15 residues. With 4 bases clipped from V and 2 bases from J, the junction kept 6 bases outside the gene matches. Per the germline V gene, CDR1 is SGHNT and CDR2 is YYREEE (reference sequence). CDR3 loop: CASSVDRGRTYEQYF. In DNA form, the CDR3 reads TGTGCCAGCAGCGTCGACAGGGGGCGAACCTACGAGCAGTACTTC.

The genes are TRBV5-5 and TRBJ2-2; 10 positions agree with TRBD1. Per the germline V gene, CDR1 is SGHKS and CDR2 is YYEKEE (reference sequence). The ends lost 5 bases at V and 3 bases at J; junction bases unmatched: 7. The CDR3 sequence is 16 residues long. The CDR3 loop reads CASSTGTGVYTGELFF. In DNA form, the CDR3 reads TGTGCCAGCAGTACCGGGACAGGGGTATACACCGGGGAGCTGTTTTTT.

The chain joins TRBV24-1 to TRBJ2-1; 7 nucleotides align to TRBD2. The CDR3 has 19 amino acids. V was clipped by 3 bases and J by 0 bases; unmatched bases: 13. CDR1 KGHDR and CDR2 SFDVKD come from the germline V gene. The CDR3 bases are TGTGCCACCAGTGATCCCTCCGAATCCGCGGGGGTCTCCTACAATGAGCAGTTCTTC. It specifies CATSDPSESAGVSYNEQFF.

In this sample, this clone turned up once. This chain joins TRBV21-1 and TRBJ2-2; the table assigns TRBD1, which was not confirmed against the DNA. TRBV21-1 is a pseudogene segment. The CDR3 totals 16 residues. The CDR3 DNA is TGTGCCAGCAGCGCACCTTCCACAAAGAACACCGGGGAGCTGTTTTTT. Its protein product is CASSAPSTKNTGELFF.

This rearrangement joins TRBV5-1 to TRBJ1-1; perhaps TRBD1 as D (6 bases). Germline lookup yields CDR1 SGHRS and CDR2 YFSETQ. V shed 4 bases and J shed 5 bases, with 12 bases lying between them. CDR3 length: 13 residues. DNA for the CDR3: TGCGCCAGCAGCGGTCGACAGGAAACTGAAGCTTTCTTT. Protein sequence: CASSGRQETEAFF.

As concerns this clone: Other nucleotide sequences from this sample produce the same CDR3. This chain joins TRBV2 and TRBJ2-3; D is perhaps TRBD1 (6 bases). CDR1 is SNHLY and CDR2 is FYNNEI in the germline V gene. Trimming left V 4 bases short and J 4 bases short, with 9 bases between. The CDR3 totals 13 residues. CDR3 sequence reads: CASSGGGADTQYF. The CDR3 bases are TGTGCCAGCAGTGGAGGGGGAGCAGATACGCAGTATTTT.

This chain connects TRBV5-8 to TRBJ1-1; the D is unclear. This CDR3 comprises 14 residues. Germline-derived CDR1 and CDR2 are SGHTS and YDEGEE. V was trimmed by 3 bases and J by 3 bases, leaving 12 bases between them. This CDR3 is CASSWWSGDTEAFF. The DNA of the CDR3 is TGTGCCAGCAGCTGGTGGAGCGGGGACACTGAAGCTTTCTTT.

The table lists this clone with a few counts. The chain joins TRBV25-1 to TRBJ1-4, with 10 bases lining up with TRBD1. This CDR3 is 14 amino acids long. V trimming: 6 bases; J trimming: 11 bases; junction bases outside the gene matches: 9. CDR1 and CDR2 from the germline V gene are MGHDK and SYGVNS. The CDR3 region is CASRTTGTGEKLFF. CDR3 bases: TGTGCCAGCAGAACCACCGGGACAGGGGAGAAACTGTTTTTT. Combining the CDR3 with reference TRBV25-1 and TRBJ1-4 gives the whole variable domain EADIYQTPRYLVIGTGKKITLECSQTMGHDKMYWYQQDPGMELHLIHYSYGVNSTEKGDLSSESTVSRIRTEHFPLTLESARPSHTSQYLCASRTTGTGEKLFFGSGTQLSVL.